This TCR beta chain came from a study of technical replicates of blood from a few donors listed by TCRdb under 2017. CDR1 and CDR2, per the germline V gene, are SGHVS and FQNEAQ. Measured from the cysteine to the phenylalanine, the CDR3 is 15 residues long. Left in the record is the CDR3 DNA by itself, 45 bases read in frame from the first base. V drops 5 bases and J drops 0 bases, leaving 14 bases in between. Libraries were constructed by the immunoSEQ multiplex PCR assay. TCRdb holds this immuneACCESS table with in-frame rearrangements only. Some clones are missing; in checked studies, unresolved V genes explain under half, and the rest has no known cause. This sample is represented by about 71,000 clones; approximately 97% of them were singletons. The ten largest account for approximately 0.21% of the sample. With respect to this clone: Its antigen has not been determined. Within one base of it there is no much larger clone, and no base qualities were kept.

This receptor chain uses TRBV7-8 and TRBJ2-7, with TRBD1 tentatively as D gene (6 bases match). This clonotype was sampled from a human donor in good health. The sequencing input was T cells isolated from PBMCs. CDR3 region: CASSANRVSSYEQYF. In nucleotide form, the sequence is TGTGCCAGCAGCGCGAACAGGGTGTCCTCCTACGAGCAGTACTTC.